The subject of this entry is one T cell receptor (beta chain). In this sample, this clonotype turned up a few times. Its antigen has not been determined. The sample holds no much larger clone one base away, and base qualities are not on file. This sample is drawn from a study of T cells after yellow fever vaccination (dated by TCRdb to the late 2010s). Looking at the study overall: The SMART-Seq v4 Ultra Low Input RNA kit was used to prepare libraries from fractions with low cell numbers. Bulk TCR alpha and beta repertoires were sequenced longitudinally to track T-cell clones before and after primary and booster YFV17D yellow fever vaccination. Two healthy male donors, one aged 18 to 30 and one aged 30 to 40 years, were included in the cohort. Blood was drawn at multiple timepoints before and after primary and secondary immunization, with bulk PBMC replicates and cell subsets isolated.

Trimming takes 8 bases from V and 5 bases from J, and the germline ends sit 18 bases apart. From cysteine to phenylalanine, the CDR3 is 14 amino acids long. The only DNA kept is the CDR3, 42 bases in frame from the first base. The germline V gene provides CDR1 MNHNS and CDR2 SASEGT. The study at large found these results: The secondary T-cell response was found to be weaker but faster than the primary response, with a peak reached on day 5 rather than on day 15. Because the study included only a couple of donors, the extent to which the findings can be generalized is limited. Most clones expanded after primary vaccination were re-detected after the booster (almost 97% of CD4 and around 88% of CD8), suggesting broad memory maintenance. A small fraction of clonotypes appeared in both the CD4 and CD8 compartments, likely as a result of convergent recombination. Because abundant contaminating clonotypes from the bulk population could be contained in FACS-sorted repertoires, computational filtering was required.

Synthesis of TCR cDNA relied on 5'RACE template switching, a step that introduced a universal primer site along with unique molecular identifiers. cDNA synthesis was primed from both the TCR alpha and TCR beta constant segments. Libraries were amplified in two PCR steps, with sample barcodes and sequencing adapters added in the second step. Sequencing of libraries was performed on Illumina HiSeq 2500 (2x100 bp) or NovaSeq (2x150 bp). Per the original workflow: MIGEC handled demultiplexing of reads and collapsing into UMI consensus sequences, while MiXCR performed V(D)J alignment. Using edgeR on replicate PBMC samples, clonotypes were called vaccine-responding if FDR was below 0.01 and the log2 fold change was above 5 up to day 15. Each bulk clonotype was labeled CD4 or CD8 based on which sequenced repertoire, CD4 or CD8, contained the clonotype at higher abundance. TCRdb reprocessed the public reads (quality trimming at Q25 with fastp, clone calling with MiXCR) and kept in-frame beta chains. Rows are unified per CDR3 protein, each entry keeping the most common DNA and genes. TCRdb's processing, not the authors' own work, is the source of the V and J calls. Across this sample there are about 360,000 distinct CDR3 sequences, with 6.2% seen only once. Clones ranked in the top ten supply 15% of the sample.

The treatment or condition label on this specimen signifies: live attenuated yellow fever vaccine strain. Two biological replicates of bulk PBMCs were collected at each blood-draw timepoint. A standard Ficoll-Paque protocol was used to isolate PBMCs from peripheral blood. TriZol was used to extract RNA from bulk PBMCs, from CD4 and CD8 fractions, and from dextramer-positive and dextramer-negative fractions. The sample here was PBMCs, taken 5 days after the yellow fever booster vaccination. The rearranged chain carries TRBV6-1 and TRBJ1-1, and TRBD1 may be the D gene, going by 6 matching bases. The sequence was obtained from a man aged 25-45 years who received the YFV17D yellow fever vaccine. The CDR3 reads CASGEGGRKTEAFF. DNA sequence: TGTGCCAGCGGAGAAGGGGGGAGAAAAACTGAAGCTTTCTTT.